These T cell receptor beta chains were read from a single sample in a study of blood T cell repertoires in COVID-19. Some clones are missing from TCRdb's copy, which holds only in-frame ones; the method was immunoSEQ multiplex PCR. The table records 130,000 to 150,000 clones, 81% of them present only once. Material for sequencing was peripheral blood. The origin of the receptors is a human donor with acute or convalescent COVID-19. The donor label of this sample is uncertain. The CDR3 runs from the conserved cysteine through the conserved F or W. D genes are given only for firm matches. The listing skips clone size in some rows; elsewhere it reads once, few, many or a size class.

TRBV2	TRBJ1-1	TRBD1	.	CASSRQGYEAFF	TGTGCCAGCAGTCGACAGGGTTACGAAGCTTTCTTT
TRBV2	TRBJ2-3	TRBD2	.	CASMAGGSLDTQYF	TGTGCCAGCATGGCGGGGGGTTCTTTAGATACGCAGTATTTT
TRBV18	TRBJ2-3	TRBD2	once	CASSPWASGGTDTQYF	TGTGCCAGCTCACCATGGGCTAGCGGGGGCACAGATACGCAGTATTTT
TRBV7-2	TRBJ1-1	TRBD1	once	CASSLLGKQGGMNTEAFF	TGTGCCAGCAGCTTATTGGGAAAACAGGGGGGCATGAACACTGAAGCTTTCTTT
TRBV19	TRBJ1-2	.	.	CASSFQPGGNYGYTF	TGTGCCAGTAGTTTTCAACCCGGGGGAAACTATGGCTACACCTTC
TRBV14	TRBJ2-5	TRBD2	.	CASSPLVGTSVGETQYF	TGTGCCAGCAGCCCCCTGGTAGGGACTAGCGTGGGAGAGACCCAGTACTTC
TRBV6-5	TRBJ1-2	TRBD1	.	CASRWTGGNYGYTF	TGTGCCAGCAGATGGACAGGGGGTAACTATGGCTACACCTTC
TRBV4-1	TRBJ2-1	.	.	CASSQDPGKGYNEQFF	TGCGCCAGCAGCCAAGATCCGGGAAAAGGTTACAATGAGCAGTTCTTC
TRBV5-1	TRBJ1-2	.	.	CASSLARGEGGYTF	TGCGCCAGCAGCTTGGCCAGGGGAGAGGGTGGCTACACCTTC
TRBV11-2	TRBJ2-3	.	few	CASSQRADTQYF	TGTGCCAGCAGCCAGCGGGCAGATACGCAGTATTTT
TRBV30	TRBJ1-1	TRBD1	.	CAWGRGLEAFF	TGTGCCTGGGGCAGGGGGCTTGAAGCTTTCTTT
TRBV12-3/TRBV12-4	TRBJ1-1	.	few	CASSLTGNTEAFF	TGTGCCAGCAGCTTGACAGGGAACACTGAAGCTTTCTTT
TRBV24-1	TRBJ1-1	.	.	CATSDTRTQGLAFF	TGTGCCACCAGTGATACAAGGACTCAGGGGTTGGCTTTCTTT
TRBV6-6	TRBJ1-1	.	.	CASRGGEGVAEAFF	TGTGCCAGCAGAGGGGGAGAGGGGGTGGCTGAAGCTTTCTTT
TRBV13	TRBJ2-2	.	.	CASRRSGSENTGELFF	TGTGCCAGCCGCCGGAGTGGGAGCGAGAACACCGGGGAGCTGTTTTTT
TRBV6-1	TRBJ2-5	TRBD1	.	CASSETGGQETQYF	TGTGCCAGCAGTGAGACAGGGGGCCAAGAGACCCAGTACTTC
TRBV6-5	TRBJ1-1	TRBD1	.	CASSPGQGVNTEAFF	TGTGCCAGCAGCCCCGGACAGGGGGTGAACACTGAAGCTTTCTTT
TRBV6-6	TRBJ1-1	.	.	CASGSFFLNTEAFF	TGTGCCAGCGGTTCGTTCTTCTTGAACACTGAAGCTTTCTTT
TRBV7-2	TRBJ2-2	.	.	CASSGGGLGGWTGELFF	TGTGCCAGCAGCGGGGGTGGTTTGGGAGGTTGGACCGGGGAGCTGTTTTTT
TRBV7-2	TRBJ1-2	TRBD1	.	CASSFNRGRYGYTF	TGTGCCAGCAGCTTCAACAGGGGAAGGTATGGCTACACCTTC
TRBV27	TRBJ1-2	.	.	CASSGVGAHGYTF	TGTGCCAGCAGTGGCGTGGGGGCTCATGGCTACACCTTC
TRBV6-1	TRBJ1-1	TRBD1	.	CASSEGTGMLNTEAFF	TGTGCCAGCAGTGAAGGGACAGGGATGTTGAACACTGAAGCTTTCTTT
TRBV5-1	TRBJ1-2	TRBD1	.	CASSSGTGVSNYGYTF	TGCGCCAGCAGCTCCGGGACAGGGGTGTCCAACTATGGCTACACCTTC
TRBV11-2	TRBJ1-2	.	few	CASSRKGYGYTF	TGTGCCAGCAGCCGTAAGGGGTACGGCTACACCTTC
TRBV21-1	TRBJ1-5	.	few	CASSKESRTGDQPQHF	TGTGCCAGCAGCAAAGAGTCCCGGACAGGGGACCAGCCCCAGCATTTT
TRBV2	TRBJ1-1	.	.	CASSTSRPNTEAFF	TGTGCCAGCAGTACCTCGAGGCCGAACACTGAAGCTTTCTTT
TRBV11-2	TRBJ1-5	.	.	CASSYSRDQPQHF	TGTGCCAGCAGCTACTCGCGGGATCAGCCCCAGCATTTT
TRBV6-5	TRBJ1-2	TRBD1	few	CASAGTGADGYTF	TGTGCCAGCGCCGGGACAGGCGCTGATGGCTACACCTTC
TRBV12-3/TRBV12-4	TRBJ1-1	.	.	CASSPQGTEAFF	TGTGCCAGCAGTCCACAGGGAACTGAAGCTTTCTTT
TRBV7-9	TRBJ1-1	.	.	CASSFELNTEAFF	TGTGCCAGCAGCTTTGAGTTGAACACTGAAGCTTTCTTT
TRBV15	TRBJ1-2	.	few	CATSRDRGNYGYTF	TGTGCCACCAGCAGAGATCGGGGGAACTATGGCTACACCTTC
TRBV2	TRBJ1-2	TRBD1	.	CASSEATGGSGYGYTF	TGTGCCAGCAGTGAAGCTACAGGGGGCTCCGGCTATGGCTACACCTTC
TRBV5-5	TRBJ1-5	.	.	CASSLAGDWQPQHF	TGTGCCAGCAGCTTGGCCGGGGACTGGCAGCCCCAGCATTTT
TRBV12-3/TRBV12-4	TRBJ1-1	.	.	CASSGGLNTEAFF	TGTGCCAGCAGTGGGGGCCTGAACACTGAAGCTTTCTTT
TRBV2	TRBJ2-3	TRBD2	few	CASSEVGGYGDTQYF	TGTGCCAGCAGTGAAGTCGGGGGGTATGGAGATACGCAGTATTTT
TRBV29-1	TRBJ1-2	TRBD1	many	CSVGSGGGGYTF	TGCAGCGTCGGATCAGGGGGAGGCGGCTACACCTTC
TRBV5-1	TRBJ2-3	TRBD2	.	CASSLGTSGVSDTQYF	TGCGCCAGCAGCTTGGGGACTAGCGGGGTCTCAGATACGCAGTATTTT
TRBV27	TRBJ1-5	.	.	CASSLFRGVWPQHF	TGTGCCAGCAGTTTATTCCGAGGAGTATGGCCCCAGCATTTT
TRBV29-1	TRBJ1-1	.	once	CSVGAGVNTEAFF	TGCAGCGTGGGGGCAGGGGTGAACACTGAAGCTTTCTTT
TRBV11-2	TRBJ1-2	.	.	CASTPGQSGDYGYTF	TGTGCCAGCACCCCCGGACAGTCAGGAGACTATGGCTACACCTTC
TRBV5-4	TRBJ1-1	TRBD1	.	CASSGQGANTEAFF	TGTGCCAGCAGCGGACAGGGGGCTAACACTGAAGCTTTCTTT